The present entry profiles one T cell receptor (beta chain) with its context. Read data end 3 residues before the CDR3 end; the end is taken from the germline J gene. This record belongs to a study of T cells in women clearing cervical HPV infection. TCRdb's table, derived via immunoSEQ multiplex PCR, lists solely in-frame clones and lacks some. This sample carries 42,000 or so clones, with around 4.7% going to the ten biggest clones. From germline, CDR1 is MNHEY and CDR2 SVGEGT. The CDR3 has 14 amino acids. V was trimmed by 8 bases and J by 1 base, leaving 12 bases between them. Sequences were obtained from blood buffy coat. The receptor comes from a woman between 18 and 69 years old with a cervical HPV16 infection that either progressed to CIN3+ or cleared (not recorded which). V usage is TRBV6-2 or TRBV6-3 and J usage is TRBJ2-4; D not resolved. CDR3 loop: CASRLDGAKNIQYF. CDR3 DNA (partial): TGTGCCAGCCGACTTGACGGGGCCAAAAACATT.